This entry lists 21 T cell receptor beta chains sequenced from one sample in a study of resident and recirculating memory T cells in vitiligo. The assay was immunoSEQ multiplex PCR, and TCRdb's table has in-frame clones only and misses some. The sample records fewer than 85,000 clones, around 90% being singletons. The source material was blood. Receptors originate from a male donor with vitiligo.

V and J are TRBV18 and TRBJ2-1, with D unresolved. With 3 bases removed from V and 5 bases from J, the gap between germline ends came to 8 bases. The CDR3 has 13 residues. Germline V CDR1 and CDR2: KGHSH, LQKENI. The CDR3 DNA reads as TGTGCCAGCTCACCGAGAACCAACAATGAGCAGTTCTTC. Translation gives CASSPRTNNEQFF.

This clone was counted a single time. The chain links TRBV10-1 to TRBJ2-1; 9 bases map to TRBD2. The CDR3 runs to 14 residues. CDR1 is WNHNN and CDR2 is SYGVQD in the germline V gene (reference sequence). V was pared by 8 bases and J by 6 bases, with 8 bases of the junction left unmatched. CDR3 amino acids: CASGWGGRVNEQFF. Here the CDR3 DNA reads TGCGCCAGCGGATGGGGCGGGAGGGTCAATGAGCAGTTCTTC.

The chain carries TRBV4-1 and TRBJ2-7; 7 positions agree with TRBD1. Trimming took 1 base from V and 4 from J; bases not matched to a gene: 7. The CDR3 spans 15 residues. CDR1 and CDR2 from the germline V gene are MGHRA and YSYEKL. This chain's CDR3 is CASSQVDDREYEQYF. The CDR3 bases are TGCGCCAGCAGCCAAGTGGATGACAGGGAGTACGAGCAGTACTTC.

V is TRBV18 and J is TRBJ1-1; TRBD1 is a possible D gene (6 bases). CDR3 size: 17 residues. Per the germline V gene, CDR1 is KGHSH and CDR2 is LQKENI. V lost 2 bases and J lost 0, with 16 bases in between. The CDR3 DNA reads as TGTGCCAGCTCACCAGTCGGGGGGGCCCTTATGAACACTGAAGCTTTCTTT. Translated, it gives CASSPVGGALMNTEAFF.

This clone was counted once. The chain carries TRBV7-8 and TRBJ2-7; D perhaps matches TRBD2 (6 bases). Trimming took 1 base from V and 3 from J, leaving 22 bases between them. The germline CDR1 and CDR2 sequences are SGHVS and FQNEAQ. CDR3 size: 18 residues. CDR3 residues: CASSLGRILAGINYEQYF. The DNA of the CDR3 is TGTGCCAGCAGCTTAGGTCGGATCCTTGCGGGGATAAACTACGAGCAGTACTTC.

The chain has TRBV7-9 and TRBJ2-7, with D hard to call. The CDR3 has 13 residues. V shed 1 base and J shed 6 bases, with 10 bases lying between them. Per the germline V gene, CDR1 is SEHNR and CDR2 is FQNEAQ (reference sequence). The CDR3 sequence: CASSLVLVSEQYF. The CDR3 DNA follows: TGTGCCAGCAGCTTAGTCCTTGTGAGCGAGCAGTACTTC.

V and J are TRBV11-2 and TRBJ1-1; TRBD1 is a possible D gene (6 bases). The CDR3 runs to 15 residues. Trimming shortened V by 5 bases and J by 5 bases, and 18 bases separated the two germline ends. Germline assignment: CDR1 SGHAT and CDR2 FQNNGV. The CDR3 coding sequence is TGTGCCAGCAGCAGCCACAGGGCCTTGGGGACTGAAGCTTTCTTT. It yields the protein CASSSHRALGTEAFF.

This clone was observed a few times. The chain recombines TRBV6-1 with TRBJ1-2; D ambiguous. Looked up from germline, CDR1 is MNHNS and CDR2 is SASEGT. The CDR3 runs 13 residues. Trimming removed 4 bases from V and 8 bases from J, with 14 bases in between. The DNA of the CDR3 is TGTGCCAGCAGTGCCCGGGTCTCTCTCGGCTACACCTTC. Its translation: CASSARVSLGYTF.

The chain carries TRBV4-1 and TRBJ2-3; TRBD2 agrees at 9 bases. Germline trimming cut 4 bases from V and 0 bases from J; bases unmatched to any gene: 5. This CDR3 has 16 residues. CDR1 is MGHRA and CDR2 is YSYEKL in the germline V gene. CDR3 protein: CASSPDSGRSTDTQYF. CDR3 DNA: TGCGCCAGCAGCCCCGATAGCGGGAGAAGCACAGATACGCAGTATTTT.

V is TRBV7-6 and J is TRBJ1-4; D is undetermined. CDR1 and CDR2 (germline): SGHVS, FNYEAQ. V gave up 5 bases and J gave up 2 bases, with 9 bases separating them. This CDR3 region has 14 residues. The CDR3 sequence: CASSALPTNEKLFF. The CDR3 DNA reads as TGTGCCAGCAGCGCCCTACCCACTAATGAAAAACTGTTTTTT.

The table lists this clone with a count of one. The CDR3: CASSRTSGSYEQYF. The CDR3 coding sequence is TGTGCCAGCAGCCGAACTAGCGGGAGCTACGAGCAGTACTTC. V and J are TRBV5-6 and TRBJ2-7, with 11 bases identical to TRBD2. J lost 3 bases, V lost 4 bases, and 3 bases had no gene match. Germline loops: CDR1 SGHDT, CDR2 YYEEEE. The CDR3 runs to 14 residues.

V gene TRBV19 combines with J gene TRBJ2-1; no firm D call. CDR3 size: 13 residues. CDR1 LNHDA and CDR2 SQIVND come from the germline V gene (reference sequence). Trimming removed 7 bases from V and 2 bases from J, with 9 bases in between. The CDR3 region has the DNA TGTGCCAGTACGTCGCGTCCCTACAATGAGCAGTTCTTC. Translated: CASTSRPYNEQFF.

In its sample, this clone was seen once. The chain links TRBV28 to TRBJ2-2, with 7 bases identical to TRBD1. J gave up 7 bases and V 0 bases, and 11 bases lay outside the gene matches. Germline V gene lookup returns CDR1 MDHEN and CDR2 SYDVKM. This CDR3 comprises 17 residues. DNA of the CDR3: TGTGCCAGCAGTTTATGGGGACAGTCCTATAGTGGCGGGGAGCTGTTTTTT. It specifies CASSLWGQSYSGGELFF.

This clone was counted only a few times. This sequence joins TRBV7-6 and TRBJ1-1; 7 bases line up with TRBD1. The CDR3 totals 14 residues. Germline trimming cut 6 bases from V and 3 bases from J; bases unmatched to any gene: 7. Germline V CDR1 and CDR2: SGHVS, FNYEAQ. The CDR3 region is CASSLDRVDTEAFF. The CDR3 DNA reads as TGTGCCAGCAGTCTAGACAGGGTAGACACTGAAGCTTTCTTT.

This chain connects TRBV9 to TRBJ2-1; the match to TRBD2 covers 13 bases. After removal of 6 bases from V and 8 bases from J, the junction contained 2 bases not matched to a gene. Germline-derived CDR1 and CDR2 are SGDLS and YYNGEE. The CDR3 spans 13 residues. CDR3 residues: CASTGLAGDEQFF. DNA for the CDR3: TGTGCCAGCACTGGACTAGCGGGAGATGAGCAGTTCTTC.

The V and J genes are TRBV28 and TRBJ1-5; D not resolved. The CDR3 has 12 amino acids. Between the trimmed V and J ends, which lost 8 bases and 9 bases, there was a span of 14 bases. Germline V lookup: CDR1 MDHEN, CDR2 SYDVKM. In DNA, the CDR3 is TGTGCCAGCTGGAAAGGAGGCCTGCCCCAGCATTTT. Its protein is CASWKGGLPQHF.

The rearrangement uses TRBV1 and TRBJ2-7; the tabulated D call, TRBD1, remains unverified against the DNA. TRBV1 is a documented pseudogene. The length of the CDR3 is 17 residues. The CDR3 DNA is TGCACCAGCAGCCAAACTACAGACAGGGGAGAAGCCTACGAGCAGTACTTC. As protein: CTSSQTTDRGEAYEQYF.

The chain employs TRBV5-1 and TRBJ2-3; tentative D call: TRBD1 (7 bases). Germline assignment: CDR1 SGHRS and CDR2 YFSETQ. The CDR3 spans 15 residues. V was trimmed by 1 base and J by 3 bases, leaving 12 bases between them. The CDR3 protein is CASSLLEGATDTQYF. In nucleotides, the CDR3 is TGCGCCAGCAGCTTGTTGGAGGGGGCGACAGATACGCAGTATTTT.

V gene TRBV19 combines with J gene TRBJ2-2; tentatively, D is TRBD2 (5 bases). The CDR3 is made up of 13 amino acids. The V and J ends lost 9 bases and 7 bases respectively, with 15 bases between them. Germline values: CDR1 LNHDA, CDR2 SQIVND (reference sequence). The CDR3 is CASLKSGGGELFF. DNA for the CDR3: TGTGCCAGCTTGAAGTCCGGAGGCGGGGAGCTGTTTTTT.

The rearrangement uses TRBV9 and TRBJ2-3, with D possibly being TRBD2 (7 bases). The V gene's germline CDR1 is SGDLS and CDR2 YYNGEE. V was cut by 3 bases and J by 6 bases, with 17 bases left in between. CDR3 length: 15 amino acids. The CDR3 nucleotides read TGTGCCAGCAGCGGGGGGGGCAGCATTGTGGATACGCAGTATTTT. Translated, it gives CASSGGGSIVDTQYF.

V is TRBV5-1 and J is TRBJ2-7; tentative D call: TRBD2 (5 bases). Deletions cut 4 bases from V and 2 bases from J, with 10 bases between. The CDR3 is made up of 13 amino acids. Germline loops: CDR1 SGHRS, CDR2 YFSETQ. The CDR3 DNA follows: TGCGCCAGCAGCCCTCCGGAGGCCTACGAGCAGTACTTC. It encodes CASSPPEAYEQYF.